Below are 8 T cell receptor beta chains sequenced from a single sample in a study of regulatory T cells in long-lasting Graves disease (dated by TCRdb to the early 2020s). The time point label corresponds to: persistent/refractory GD, antithyroid drugs over 5 years with positive TRAb. RNA was extracted from PBMCs in TRIzol for both TCR sequencing and RNA sequencing. Library method: multiplex PCR. TCRdb names Illumina HiSeq 4000 as the instrument used. To build TCR beta libraries, CDR3 regions were amplified by Arm-PCR using iRepertoire HTBI primers. TCRdb handled the public reads itself, with Q25 trimming in fastp and clone calling in MiXCR, and kept productive beta chains. Entries are consolidated by CDR3 protein sequence, retaining the most common genes and DNA. Across this sample there are a few hundred thousand distinct CDR3 sequences, with 20% to 25% seen only once. The ten largest clones take up roughly 7.7% of the sample.

The sample in question was peripheral blood mononuclear cells (PBMCs), obtained when the disease was refractory, from a patient treated with antithyroid drugs. These receptors were obtained from a female donor with Graves disease.

This clonotype was detected a few times. This rearrangement joins TRBV20-1 to TRBJ2-2; no reliable D call. Trimming took off 2 bases at V and 2 bases at J, with 6 bases between the two ends. Looked up from germline, CDR1 is DFQATT and CDR2 is SNEGSKA (reference sequence). This CDR3 has 13 amino acids. CDR3: CSARLANTGELFF. The CDR3 DNA reads TGCAGTGCTAGACTGGCAAACACCGGGGAGCTGTTTTTT.

There are a few counts of this clonotype. This chain links TRBV10-3 with TRBJ1-1; 7 nucleotides align to TRBD1. This CDR3 is 16 amino acids long. Unmatched junction bases numbered 11, after V lost 7 bases and J lost 0 bases. Germline CDR1 reads ENHRY; CDR2 reads SYGVKD. CDR3 protein: CAIMKAPQGVNTEAFF. The DNA for the CDR3 is TGTGCCATCATGAAAGCCCCCCAGGGGGTGAACACTGAAGCTTTCTTT.

This clonotype showed up many times. The chain combines TRBV11-2 with TRBJ2-5; 10 bases are a match to TRBD2. With V trimmed by 2 bases and J by 13 bases, 7 bases remained unmatched. The CDR3 is 13 amino acids. Per the germline V gene, CDR1 is SGHAT and CDR2 is FQNNGV. DNA of the CDR3: TGTGCCAGCAGCTTAAACCTAGCGGGGGCGCCGTACTTC. Its protein product is CASSLNLAGAPYF.

This clonotype was detected a few times. This could be a read error, since a much larger clone is one nucleotide away. The chain combines TRBV20-1 with TRBJ1-4; D remains unclear. The CDR3 is 12 amino acids. Germline assignment: CDR1 DFQATT and CDR2 SNEGSKA (reference sequence). V lost 6 bases, J lost 4 bases, and 9 bases lay in between. The CDR3 sequence: CSARRSNEKLFF. The CDR3, as DNA: TGCAGTGCGAGGCGGAGTAATGAAAAACTGTTTTTT.

In its sample, this clonotype was seen a few times. The chain has TRBV5-6 and TRBJ1-1, with a tentative D call TRBD1 (5 bases). The CDR3 is 12 residues long. Germline-derived CDR1 and CDR2 are SGHDT and YYEEEE. V was shortened by 2 bases and J by 10 bases, with 12 bases between the two germline ends. The CDR3 DNA sequence: TGTGCCAGCAGCTTTTTGAGGGGAGTAGCTTTCTTT. Its translation is CASSFLRGVAFF.

This clonotype was found a few times. J is TRBJ2-7 and V is TRBV7-8; the D gene could be TRBD1 or TRBD2 (7 bases each). CDR3 length: 16 residues. CDR1 is SGHVS and CDR2 is FQNEAQ in the germline V gene. The germline V and J ends were trimmed by 3 bases and 1 base, with 16 bases remaining between them. This chain's CDR3 is CASSFFGEGASYEQYF. As DNA, the CDR3 is TGTGCCAGCAGCTTTTTCGGGGAGGGGGCTTCCTACGAGCAGTACTTC.

The sample holds a few counts of this clonotype. The chain joins TRBV24-1 to TRBJ2-5; the match to TRBD1 covers 9 bases. The ends lost 1 base at V and 1 base at J; junction bases unmatched: 3. From germline, CDR1 is KGHDR and CDR2 SFDVKD. There are 16 residues in the CDR3. As DNA, the CDR3 is TGTGCCACCAGTGATTTAGGACAGGGGATCCAAGAGACCCAGTACTTC. Translating gives CATSDLGQGIQETQYF.

This clonotype was counted only a few times. V is TRBV3-1 and J is TRBJ1-2; 7 nucleotides align to TRBD1. Germline-derived CDR1 and CDR2 are LGHDT and YNNKEL (reference sequence). V lost 1 base and J lost 3; bases outside the gene matches: 2. The CDR3 spans 14 residues. The CDR3 DNA follows: TGTGCCAGCAGCCAAGTACAGGGGCACTATGGCTACACCTTC. Translation gives CASSQVQGHYGYTF.